This TCR beta chain came from a study of T-cell memory formation after mild COVID-19. Whole-study results and caveats: Clones that got smaller from day 15 to 85 had even CD4/CD8, while clones growing later tipped toward CD4+. Most CD4+ clones that shrank were in CM and EM, while CD8+ ones turned up in EMRA.

After 5'RACE with constant-segment primers, TCR alpha and TCR beta cDNA libraries carrying sample barcodes and UMIs were obtained. TCRdb analysed the 5' RACE reads with MiXCR anew, one entry per CDR3 protein. The sample has some 250,000 distinct CDR3 sequences, approximately 9% seen once. As regards this clonotype: Its specificity is unknown.

The ends were cut back, 1 base at V and 6 bases at J, with 21 bases in the middle. The CDR3 is made up of 17 amino acids. Germline V gene sequence: CDR1 LNHNV, CDR2 YYDKDF (reference sequence). The specimen was PBMCs or a T cell subset sorted from them (not recorded which). V is TRBV15 and J is TRBJ1-1; D might be TRBD1 (6 bases). This receptor was obtained from a man aged 18 to 30 who had mild COVID-19 (a few samples of this study predate the infection). Cell type and time point are not known. In DNA form, the CDR3 reads TGTGCCACCAGCAGAGGAGGCCTGGGACACCTTCCTTCTGAAGCTTTCTTT. Protein sequence: CATSRGGLGHLPSEAFF. Drawing the rest from reference TRBV15 and TRBJ1-1, the complete variable domain is DAMVIQNPRYQVTQFGKPVTLSCSQTLNHNVMYWYQQKSSQAPKLLFHYYDKDFNNEADTPDNFQSRRPNTSFCFLDIRSPGLGDTAMYLCATSRGGLGHLPSEAFFGQGTRLTVV.